This TCR beta chain was identified during a study of identical twins. Study-wide results and caveats: Clonotypes of the beta chain that were abundant in cord blood carried fewer insertions (memory repertoires showed none). Twin-shared out-of-frame alpha sequences were enriched for low generation probability.

The CDR3 extends over 13 amino acids. CDR1 and CDR2 from the germline V gene are SGHNT and YYREEE (reference sequence). With 5 bases removed from V and 5 bases from J, the gap between germline ends came to 13 bases. Note on this clonotype: Its antigen is unidentified.

One entry per CDR3 protein results from TCRdb running MiXCR on the 5' RACE reads. The table lists 470,000 or so distinct CDR3 sequences, 20% to 25% of them singletons. The same data also contributed to another study, on T cells expressing NK-cell markers. As that report states: Each TCR beta repertoire originated in sorted T cells that were CD3+CD56+NKG2C+, CD3+CD56+NKG2C- or CD3+CD56-NKG2C+. One of eight sequenced donors was HCMV-seronegative; the other seven were seropositive.

Sample: CD4+ T cells sorted from blood. This chain connects TRBV5-4 to TRBJ1-1; D unresolved. The TCR originated in a woman aged 18 to 35 in good health. The CDR3 spells CASRSGPGTEAFF. The CDR3 coding sequence is TGTGCCAGCAGATCAGGTCCCGGGACTGAAGCTTTCTTT.